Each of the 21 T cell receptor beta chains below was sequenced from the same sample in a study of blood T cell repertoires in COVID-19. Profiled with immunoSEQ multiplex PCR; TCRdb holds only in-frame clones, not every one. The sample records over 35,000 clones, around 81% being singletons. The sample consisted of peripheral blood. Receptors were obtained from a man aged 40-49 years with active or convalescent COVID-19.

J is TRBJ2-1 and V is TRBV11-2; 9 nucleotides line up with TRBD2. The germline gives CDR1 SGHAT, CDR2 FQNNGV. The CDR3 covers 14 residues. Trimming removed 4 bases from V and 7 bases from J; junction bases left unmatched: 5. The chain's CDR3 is CASSSGLAPNEQFF. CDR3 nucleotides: TGTGCCAGCAGCTCCGGACTAGCGCCTAATGAGCAGTTCTTC.

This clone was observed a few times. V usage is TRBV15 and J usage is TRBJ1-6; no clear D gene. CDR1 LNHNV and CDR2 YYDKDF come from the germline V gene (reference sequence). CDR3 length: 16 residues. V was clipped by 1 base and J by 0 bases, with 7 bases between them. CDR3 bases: TGTGCCACCAGCAGAGTGGGCAGCTCCTATAATTCACCCCTCCACTTT. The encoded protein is CATSRVGSSYNSPLHF.

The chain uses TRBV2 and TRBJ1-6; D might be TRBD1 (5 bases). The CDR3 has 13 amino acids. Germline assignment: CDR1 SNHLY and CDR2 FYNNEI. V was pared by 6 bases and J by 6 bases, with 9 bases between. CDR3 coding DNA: TGTGCCAGCAGGAACAGGTCTAATTCACCCCTCCACTTT. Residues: CASRNRSNSPLHF.

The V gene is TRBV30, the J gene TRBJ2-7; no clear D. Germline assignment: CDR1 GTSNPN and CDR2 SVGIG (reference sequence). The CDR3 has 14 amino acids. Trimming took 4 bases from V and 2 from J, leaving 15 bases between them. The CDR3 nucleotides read TGTGCCTGGACCACATCTGGCGGAACCTACGAGCAGTACTTC. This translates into CAWTTSGGTYEQYF.

The CDR3, as DNA: TGCAGTGGACTAGCGGGAGAGACCCAGTACTTC. As protein: CSGLAGETQYF. The gene calls are TRBV20-1 and TRBJ2-5, with 10 bases lining up with TRBD2. V shed 7 bases and J 4 bases; nucleotides not matched to a gene: 0. Germline CDR1 is DFQATT and CDR2 is SNEGSKA (reference sequence). The CDR3 runs to 11 residues.

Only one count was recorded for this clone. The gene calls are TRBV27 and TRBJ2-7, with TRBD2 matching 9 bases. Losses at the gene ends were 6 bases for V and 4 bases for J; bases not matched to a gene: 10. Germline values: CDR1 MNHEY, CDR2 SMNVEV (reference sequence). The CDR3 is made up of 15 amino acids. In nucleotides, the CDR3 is TGTGCCAGCAGACTCTTGGAGGGACTAGCTTACGAGCAGTACTTC. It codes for CASRLLEGLAYEQYF.

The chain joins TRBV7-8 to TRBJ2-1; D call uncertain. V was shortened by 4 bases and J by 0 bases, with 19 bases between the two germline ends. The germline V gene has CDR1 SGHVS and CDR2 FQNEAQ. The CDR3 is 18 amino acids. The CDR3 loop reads CASSSTPLPRSSYNEQFF. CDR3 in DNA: TGTGCCAGCAGCTCAACCCCTCTACCTAGGAGCTCCTACAATGAGCAGTTCTTC.

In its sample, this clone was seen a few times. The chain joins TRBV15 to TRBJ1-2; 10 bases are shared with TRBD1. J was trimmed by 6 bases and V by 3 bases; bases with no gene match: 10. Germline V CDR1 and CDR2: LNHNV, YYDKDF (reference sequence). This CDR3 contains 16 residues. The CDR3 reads CATSRGATGGLDGYTF. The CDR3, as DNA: TGTGCCACCAGCAGGGGGGCGACAGGGGGCTTGGATGGCTACACCTTC.

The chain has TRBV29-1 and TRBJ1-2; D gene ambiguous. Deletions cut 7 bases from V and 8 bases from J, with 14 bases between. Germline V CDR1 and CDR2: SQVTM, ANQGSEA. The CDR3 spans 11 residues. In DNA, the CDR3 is TGCAGCGGCGGGTCAACTTACGGCTACACCTTC. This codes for CSGGSTYGYTF. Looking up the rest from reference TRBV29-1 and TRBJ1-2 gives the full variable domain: SAVISQKPSRDICQRGTSLTIQCQVDSQVTMMFWYRQQPGQSLTLIATANQGSEATYESGFVIDKFPISRPNLTFSTLTVSNMSPEDSSIYLCSGGSTYGYTFGSGTRLTVV.

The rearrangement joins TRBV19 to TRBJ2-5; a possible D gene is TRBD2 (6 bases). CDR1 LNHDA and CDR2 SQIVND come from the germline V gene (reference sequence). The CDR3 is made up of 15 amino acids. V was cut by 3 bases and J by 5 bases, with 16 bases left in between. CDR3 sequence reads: CASSISGSYSETQYF. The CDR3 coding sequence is TGTGCCAGTAGTATTAGCGGTAGTTATTCGGAGACCCAGTACTTC. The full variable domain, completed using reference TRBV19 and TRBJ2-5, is DGGITQSPKYLFRKEGQNVTLSCEQNLNHDAMYWYRQDPGQGLRLIYYSQIVNDFQKGDIAEGYSVSREKKESFPLTVTSAQKNPTAFYLCASSISGSYSETQYFGPGTRLLVL.

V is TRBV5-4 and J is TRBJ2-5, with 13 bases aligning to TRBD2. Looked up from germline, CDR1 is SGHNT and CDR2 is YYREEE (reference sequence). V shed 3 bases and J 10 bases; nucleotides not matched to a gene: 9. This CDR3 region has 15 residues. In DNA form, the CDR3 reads TGTGCCAGCAGCTCGCGACTAGCGGGAGGAGGGGACCAGTACTTC. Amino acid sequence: CASSSRLAGGGDQYF.

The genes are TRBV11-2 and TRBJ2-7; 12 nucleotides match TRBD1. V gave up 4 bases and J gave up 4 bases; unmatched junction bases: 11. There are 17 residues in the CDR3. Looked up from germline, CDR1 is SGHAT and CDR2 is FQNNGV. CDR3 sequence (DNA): TGTGCCAGCAGCTCCCAAATCCGGGACAGGGGGCTATACGAGCAGTACTTC. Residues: CASSSQIRDRGLYEQYF. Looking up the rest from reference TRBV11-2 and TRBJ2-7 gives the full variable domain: EAGVAQSPRYKIIEKRQSVAFWCNPISGHATLYWYQQILGQGPKLLIQFQNNGVVDDSQLPKDRFSAERLKGVDSTLKIQPAKLEDSAVYLCASSSQIRDRGLYEQYFGPGTRLTVT.

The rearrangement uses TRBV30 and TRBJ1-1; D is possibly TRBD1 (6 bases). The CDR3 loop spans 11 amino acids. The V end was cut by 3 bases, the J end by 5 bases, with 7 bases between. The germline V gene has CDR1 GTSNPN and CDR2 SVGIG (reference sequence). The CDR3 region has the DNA TGTGCCTGGAGGCAGGGGACTGAAGCTTTCTTT. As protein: CAWRQGTEAFF.

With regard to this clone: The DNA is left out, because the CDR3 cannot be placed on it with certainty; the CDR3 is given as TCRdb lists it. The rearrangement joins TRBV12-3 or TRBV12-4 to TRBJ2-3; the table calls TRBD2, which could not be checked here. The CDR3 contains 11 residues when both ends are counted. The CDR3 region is CASSSSYTQYF.

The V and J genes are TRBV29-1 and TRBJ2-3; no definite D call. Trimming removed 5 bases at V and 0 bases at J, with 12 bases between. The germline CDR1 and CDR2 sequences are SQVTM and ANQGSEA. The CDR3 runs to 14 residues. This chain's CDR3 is CSVFKAASTDTQYF. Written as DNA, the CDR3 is TGCAGCGTTTTCAAAGCAGCGAGCACAGATACGCAGTATTTT.

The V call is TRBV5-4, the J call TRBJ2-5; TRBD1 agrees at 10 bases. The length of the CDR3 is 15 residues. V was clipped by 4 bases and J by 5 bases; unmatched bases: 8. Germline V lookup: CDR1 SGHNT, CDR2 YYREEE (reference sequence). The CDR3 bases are TGTGCCAGCAGCCCTTCGACAGGGGGCGGGGAGACCCAGTACTTC. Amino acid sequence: CASSPSTGGGETQYF. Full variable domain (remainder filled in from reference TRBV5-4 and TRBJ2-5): ETGVTQSPTHLIKTRGQQVTLRCSSQSGHNTVSWYQQALGQGPQFIFQYYREEENGRGNFPPRFSGLQFPNYSSELNVNALELDDSALYLCASSPSTGGGETQYFGPGTRLLVL.

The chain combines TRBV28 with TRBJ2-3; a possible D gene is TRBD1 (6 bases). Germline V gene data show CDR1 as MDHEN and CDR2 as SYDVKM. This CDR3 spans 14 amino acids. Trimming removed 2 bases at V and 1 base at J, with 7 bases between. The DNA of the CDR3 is TGTGCCAGCAGTTTACCAGGGGGCACAGATACGCAGTATTTT. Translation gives CASSLPGGTDTQYF.

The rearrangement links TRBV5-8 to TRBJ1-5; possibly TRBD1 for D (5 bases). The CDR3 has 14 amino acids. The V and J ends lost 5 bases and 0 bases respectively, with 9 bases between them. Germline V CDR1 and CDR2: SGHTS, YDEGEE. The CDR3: CASSSGYSNQPQHF. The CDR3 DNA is TGTGCCAGCAGTTCAGGGTATAGCAATCAGCCCCAGCATTTT.

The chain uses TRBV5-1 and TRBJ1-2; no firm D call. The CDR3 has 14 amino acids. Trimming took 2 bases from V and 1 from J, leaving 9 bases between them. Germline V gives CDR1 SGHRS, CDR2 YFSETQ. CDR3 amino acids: CASSFEFNNYGYTF. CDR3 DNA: TGCGCCAGCAGCTTTGAGTTTAATAACTATGGCTACACCTTC. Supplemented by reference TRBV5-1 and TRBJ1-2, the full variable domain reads KAGVTQTPRYLIKTRGQQVTLSCSPISGHRSVSWYQQTPGQGLQFLFEYFSETQRNKGNFPGRFSGRQFSNSRSEMNVSTLELGDSALYLCASSFEFNNYGYTFGSGTRLTVV.

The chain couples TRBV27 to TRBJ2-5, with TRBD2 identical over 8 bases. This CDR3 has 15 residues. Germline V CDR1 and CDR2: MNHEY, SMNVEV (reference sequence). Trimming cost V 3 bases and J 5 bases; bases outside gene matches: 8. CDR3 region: CASSFGTRGYETQYF. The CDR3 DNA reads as TGTGCCAGCAGTTTCGGGACTAGGGGTTATGAGACCCAGTACTTC.

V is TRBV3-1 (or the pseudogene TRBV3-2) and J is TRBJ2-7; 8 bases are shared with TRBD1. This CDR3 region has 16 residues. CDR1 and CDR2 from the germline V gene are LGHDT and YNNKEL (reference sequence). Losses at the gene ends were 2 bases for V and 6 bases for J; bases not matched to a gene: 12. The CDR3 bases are TGTGCCAGCAGCCAAATGGGGCAGGGGGCGACGAGCGAGCAGTACTTC. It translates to CASSQMGQGATSEQYF.